A selection of T cell receptor beta chains follows, all from one sample in a study of T cell responses to AZD1222 COVID-19 vaccine. Using immunoSEQ multiplex PCR, the repertoire was profiled, and TCRdb retains in-frame clones only, with some absent. The sample carries almost 70,000 clones, roughly 80% recorded once. The source was peripheral blood, collected 28 days after the second AZD1222 dose. The receptor source for this set is an adult who received the AZD1222 COVID-19 vaccine. Both conserved end residues are part of each CDR3. Fields, in order: J gene, V gene, D gene, clone size, CDR3 length, CDR3 protein, CDR3 DNA. D genes are given only for firm matches. Rows give clone size only sometimes, using once, few, many, or a class for an expanded clone.

TRBJ2-2 | TRBV4-1 | TRBD1 | . | 16 | CASSQGDRGYTGELFF | TGCGCCAGCAGCCAAGGCGACAGGGGTTACACCGGGGAGCTGTTTTTT
TRBJ2-5 | TRBV5-1 | . | . | 12 | CASSLLRETQYF | TGCGCCAGCAGCCTCTTACGAGAGACCCAGTACTTC
TRBJ1-1 | TRBV11-2 | . | . | 14 | CASSLGTENTEAFF | TGTGCCAGCAGCTTAGGGACCGAGAACACTGAAGCTTTCTTT
TRBJ1-5 | TRBV15 | . | . | 17 | CATSGRSILVGNQPQHF | TGTGCCACCAGCGGGCGGTCTATTTTGGTGGGCAATCAGCCCCAGCATTTT
TRBJ2-1 | TRBV6-2/TRBV6-3 | TRBD2 | . | 18 | CASSPGPGWKRGGYEQFF | TGTGCCAGCAGTCCGGGCCCGGGCTGGAAGCGGGGGGGATATGAGCAGTTCTTC
TRBJ1-3 | TRBV3-1/TRBV3-2 | . | . | 15 | CASSLSNQVGNTIYF | TGTGCCAGCAGCCTCAGCAACCAAGTCGGAAACACCATATATTTT
TRBJ2-1 | TRBV7-8 | TRBD2 | . | 15 | CASSLGPSGDNEQFF | TGTGCCAGCAGCTTAGGGCCTAGCGGGGACAATGAGCAGTTCTTC
TRBJ1-5 | TRBV2 | . | . | 13 | CASGGGVDQPQHF | TGTGCCAGCGGGGGGGGCGTCGATCAGCCCCAGCATTTT
TRBJ2-7 | TRBV7-8 | . | few | 17 | CASSPREWMGKDYEQYF | TGTGCCAGCAGCCCCAGGGAATGGATGGGTAAGGACTACGAGCAGTACTTC
TRBJ1-6 | TRBV21-1 | . | . | 16 | CASSPRRESYNSPLHF | TGTGCCAGCAGCCCACGGAGGGAGTCCTATAATTCACCCCTCCACTTT
TRBJ2-7 | TRBV2 | TRBD1 | medium-sized | 15 | CASRMDRGLSYEQYF | TGTGCCAGCAGAATGGACAGGGGTCTCTCCTACGAGCAGTACTTC
TRBJ1-5 | TRBV2 | . | . | 14 | CASSLNREIQPQHF | TGTGCCAGCAGTCTAAACAGGGAAATACAGCCCCAGCATTTT
TRBJ1-2 | TRBV12-5 | . | . | 16 | CASGLGPQGLNYGYTF | TGTGCTAGTGGTTTGGGCCCACAGGGTTTGAACTATGGCTACACCTTC
TRBJ2-1 | TRBV18 | TRBD1 | . | 15 | CASSLGTDTHNEQFF | TGTGCCAGCTCACTCGGGACAGATACTCACAATGAGCAGTTCTTC
TRBJ1-5 | TRBV6-5 | . | . | 15 | CASSYSILGRQPQHF | TGTGCCAGCAGTTACTCGATTCTAGGCCGTCAGCCCCAGCATTTT
TRBJ1-4 | TRBV7-8 | . | . | 14 | CASSLAATNEKLFF | TGTGCCAGCAGCTTAGCCGCAACTAATGAAAAACTGTTTTTT
TRBJ1-6 | TRBV9 | TRBD1 | . | 18 | CASSLETGGPLYNSPLHF | TGTGCCAGCAGCCTCGAGACAGGGGGCCCCCTCTATAATTCACCCCTCCACTTT
TRBJ1-5 | TRBV4-3 | . | . | 17 | CASSQYVGENSNQPQHF | TGCGCCAGCAGCCAGTACGTGGGGGAGAATAGCAATCAGCCCCAGCATTTT
TRBJ2-7 | TRBV30 | . | . | 14 | CAWYKEGSSYEQYF | TGTGCCTGGTACAAGGAGGGAAGCTCCTACGAGCAGTACTTC
TRBJ1-1 | TRBV7-9 | . | . | 12 | CASSPPGDEAFF | TGTGCCAGCAGCCCCCCCGGGGATGAAGCTTTCTTT
TRBJ1-5 | TRBV19 | . | . | 13 | CATATRGNQPQHF | TGTGCCACCGCGACCCGGGGCAATCAGCCCCAGCATTTT
TRBJ2-5 | TRBV3-1/TRBV3-2 | . | . | 16 | CASSQGGTPGRETQYF | TGTGCCAGCAGCCAAGGGGGGACTCCCGGTCGGGAGACCCAGTACTTC
TRBJ2-5 | TRBV6-5 | TRBD2 | once | 16 | CASSYSGLAGGETQYF | TGTGCCAGCAGTTACTCCGGCCTAGCGGGAGGTGAGACCCAGTACTTC
TRBJ1-1 | TRBV19 | . | . | 16 | CASKSVALGPNTEAFF | TGTGCCAGCAAATCGGTCGCCCTTGGGCCTAACACTGAAGCTTTCTTT
TRBJ2-7 | TRBV7-6 | TRBD2 | . | 17 | CASSYLAGGSHVYEQYF | TGTGCCAGCAGCTACCTGGCGGGGGGGTCCCACGTCTACGAGCAGTACTTC
TRBJ1-2 | TRBV6-5 | TRBD1 | . | 14 | CASSRTGQLYGYTF | TGTGCCAGCAGTCGAACGGGACAGCTCTATGGCTACACCTTC
TRBJ2-2 | TRBV10-3 | TRBD1 | . | 14 | CAIRAGTGTGELFF | TGTGCCATCAGGGCCGGGACAGGGACCGGGGAGCTGTTTTTT
TRBJ1-4 | TRBV6-1 | . | medium-sized | 17 | CASSEFWGLDPNEKLFF | TGTGCCAGCAGTGAATTTTGGGGGTTGGACCCTAATGAAAAACTGTTTTTT
TRBJ2-3 | TRBV7-9 | . | few | 13 | CASSFENTDTQYF | TGTGCCAGCAGCTTTGAAAACACAGATACGCAGTATTTT
TRBJ2-3 | TRBV5-4 | TRBD1 | . | 15 | CASSLRTGDTDTQYF | TGTGCCAGCAGTTTAAGGACAGGGGACACAGATACGCAGTATTTT
TRBJ2-1 | TRBV7-2 | TRBD2 | . | 14 | CASSWGGAYNEQFF | TGTGCCAGCAGCTGGGGGGGGGCCTACAATGAGCAGTTCTTC
TRBJ2-3 | TRBV21-1 | . | . | 12 | CASGDRSRTQYF | TGTGCCAGCGGTGACAGGTCGCGAACGCAGTATTTT
TRBJ2-6 | TRBV11-2 | TRBD1 | . | 18 | CASSDVRDRISGANVLTF | TGTGCCAGCAGCGATGTACGGGACAGAATCTCTGGGGCCAACGTCCTGACTTTC
TRBJ1-1 | TRBV11-2 | . | few | 15 | CASSTQNGRVTEAFF | TGTGCCAGCAGCACGCAGAATGGACGGGTCACTGAAGCTTTCTTT
TRBJ1-6 | TRBV5-5 | TRBD1 | . | 19 | CASRGRDRGLSSYNSPLHF | TGTGCCAGCAGAGGAAGGGACAGGGGTCTAAGCTCCTATAATTCACCCCTCCACTTT
TRBJ1-5 | TRBV28 | . | . | 15 | CASSLDTMGNQPQHF | TGTGCCAGCAGTTTGGACACTATGGGCAATCAGCCCCAGCATTTT
TRBJ2-7 | TRBV7-2 | . | . | 15 | CASSLPIGRSGEQYF | TGTGCCAGCAGTCTCCCCATAGGGCGGAGCGGGGAGCAGTACTTC
TRBJ2-7 | TRBV2 | TRBD1 | once | 13 | CASIQDRDYEQYF | TGTGCCAGCATTCAGGACAGGGACTACGAGCAGTACTTC
TRBJ1-1 | TRBV3-1/TRBV3-2 | . | once | 14 | CASSHGGVNTEAFF | TGTGCCAGCAGCCATGGAGGGGTTAACACTGAAGCTTTCTTT
TRBJ2-7 | TRBV7-2 | . | . | 14 | CASSYPSGGYEQYF | TGTGCCAGCAGCTACCCCTCTGGAGGCTACGAGCAGTACTTC
TRBJ1-1 | TRBV9 | . | . | 17 | CASSVGLRARGVTEAFF | TGTGCCAGCAGCGTAGGTCTCAGGGCTCGGGGGGTAACTGAAGCTTTCTTT
TRBJ2-5 | TRBV9 | . | . | 16 | CASSSKGGGFKETQYF | TGTGCCAGCAGCTCCAAAGGGGGGGGTTTTAAAGAGACCCAGTACTTC
TRBJ1-6 | TRBV3-1/TRBV3-2 | . | few | 14 | CASSQGVSNSPLHF | TGTGCCAGCAGCCAAGGAGTGAGTAATTCACCCCTCCACTTT
TRBJ1-6 | TRBV12-5 | . | . | 13 | CASGLGTSSPLHF | TGTGCTAGTGGTCTGGGAACGAGTTCACCCCTCCACTTT
TRBJ1-4 | TRBV28 | . | . | 19 | CASTLGPFGQAGTNEKLFF | TGTGCCAGCACCCTGGGTCCGTTTGGGCAGGCGGGAACTAATGAAAAACTGTTTTTT
TRBJ1-2 | TRBV19 | TRBD1 | . | 14 | CASSIRTGSYGYTF | TGTGCCAGTAGTATTAGGACAGGCTCCTATGGCTACACCTTC
TRBJ2-3 | TRBV5-1 | . | once | 16 | CASSYRGLSSTDTQYF | TGCGCCAGCAGTTATAGGGGCCTTTCTAGCACAGATACGCAGTATTTT